This paragraph covers one T cell receptor beta chain sequence. This sample stems from a study of blood T cell repertoires in COVID-19. Study details: Samples taken during acute and convalescent COVID-19 were collected in the United States, Italy and Spain. In each case, the material was cDNA or gDNA derived from T cells, B-cell-depleted T cells, or PBMCs.

Authors' data handling: Researchers report that nucleated cell counts were estimated from reference gene primer amplification. Clones were sequenced by immunoSEQ multiplex PCR, and TCRdb holds only the in-frame ones, with some missing. The DNA gave D and trimming, while V, J and clone size come from that table. The sample records some 110,000 clones, around three quarters being singletons. V trimming: 4 bases; J trimming: 6 bases; junction bases outside the gene matches: 11. Per the germline V gene, CDR1 is KGHDR and CDR2 is SFDVKD. The CDR3 loop spans 15 amino acids. Sequenced material: peripheral blood. The V gene is TRBV24-1, the J gene TRBJ2-7; 7 bases match TRBD1. The sequence was collected from a man between 65 and 85 years old with acute or convalescent COVID-19. This CDR3 reads CATSDPARDSSEQYF. Here the CDR3 DNA reads TGTGCCACCAGTGACCCCGCCCGGGACAGCTCCGAGCAGTACTTC.